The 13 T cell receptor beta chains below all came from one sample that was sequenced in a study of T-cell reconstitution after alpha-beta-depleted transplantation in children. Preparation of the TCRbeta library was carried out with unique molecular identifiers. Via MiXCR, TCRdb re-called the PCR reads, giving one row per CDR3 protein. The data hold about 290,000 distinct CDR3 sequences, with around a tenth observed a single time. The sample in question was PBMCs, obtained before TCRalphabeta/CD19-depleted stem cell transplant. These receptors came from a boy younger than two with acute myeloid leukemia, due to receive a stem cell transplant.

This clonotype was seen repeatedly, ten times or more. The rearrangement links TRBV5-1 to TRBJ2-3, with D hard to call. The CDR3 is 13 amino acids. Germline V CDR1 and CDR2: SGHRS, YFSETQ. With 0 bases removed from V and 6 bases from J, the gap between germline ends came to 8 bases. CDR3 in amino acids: CASSLDMRDTQYF. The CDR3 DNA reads TGCGCCAGCAGCTTGGATATGAGGGATACGCAGTATTTT.

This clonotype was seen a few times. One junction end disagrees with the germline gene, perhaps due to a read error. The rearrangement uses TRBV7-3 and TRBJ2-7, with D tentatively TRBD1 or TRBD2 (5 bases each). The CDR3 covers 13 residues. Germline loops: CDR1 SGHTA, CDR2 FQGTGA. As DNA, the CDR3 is TGTGCCAGCAGCCTAACCGGGACGAAGGAGCAGTACTTC. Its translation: CASSLTGTKEQYF.

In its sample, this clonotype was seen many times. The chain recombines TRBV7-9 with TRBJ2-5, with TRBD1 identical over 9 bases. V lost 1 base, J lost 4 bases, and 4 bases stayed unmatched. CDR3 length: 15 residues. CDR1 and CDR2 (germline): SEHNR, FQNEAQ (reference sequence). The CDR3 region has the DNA TGTGCCAGCAGCTTAGGCGGACAGGGGAGAGAGACCCAGTACTTC. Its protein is CASSLGGQGRETQYF.

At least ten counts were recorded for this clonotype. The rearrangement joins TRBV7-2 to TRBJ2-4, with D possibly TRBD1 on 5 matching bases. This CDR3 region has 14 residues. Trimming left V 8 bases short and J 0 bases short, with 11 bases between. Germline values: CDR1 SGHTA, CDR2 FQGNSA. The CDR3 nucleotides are TGTGCCAGCTCATTCAGGGTAGCCAAAAACATTCAGTACTTC. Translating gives CASSFRVAKNIQYF.

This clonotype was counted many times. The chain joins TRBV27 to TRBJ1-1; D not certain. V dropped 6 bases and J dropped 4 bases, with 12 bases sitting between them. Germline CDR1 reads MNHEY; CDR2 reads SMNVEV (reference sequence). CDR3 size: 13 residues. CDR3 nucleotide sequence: TGTGCCAGCAGGATGGGCTCCCTCACTGAAGCTTTCTTT. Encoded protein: CASRMGSLTEAFF.

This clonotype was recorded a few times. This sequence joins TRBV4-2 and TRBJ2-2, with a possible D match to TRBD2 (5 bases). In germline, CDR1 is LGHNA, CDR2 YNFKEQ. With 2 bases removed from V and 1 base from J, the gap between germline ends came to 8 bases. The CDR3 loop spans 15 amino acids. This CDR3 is CASSQLGVNTGELFF. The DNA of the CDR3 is TGTGCCAGCAGCCAACTGGGAGTGAACACCGGGGAGCTGTTTTTT.

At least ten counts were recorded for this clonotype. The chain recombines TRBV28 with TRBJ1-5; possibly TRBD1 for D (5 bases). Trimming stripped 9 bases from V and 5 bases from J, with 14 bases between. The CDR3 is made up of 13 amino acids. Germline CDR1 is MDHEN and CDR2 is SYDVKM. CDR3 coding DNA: TGTGCCAGTGAGTTCCAGGGTGATCAGCCCCAGCATTTT. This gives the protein CASEFQGDQPQHF.

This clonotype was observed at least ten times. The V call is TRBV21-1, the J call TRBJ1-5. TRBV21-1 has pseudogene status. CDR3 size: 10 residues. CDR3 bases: TGTGCCAGCGACAACCTACCCCAGCATTTT. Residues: CASDNLPQHF.

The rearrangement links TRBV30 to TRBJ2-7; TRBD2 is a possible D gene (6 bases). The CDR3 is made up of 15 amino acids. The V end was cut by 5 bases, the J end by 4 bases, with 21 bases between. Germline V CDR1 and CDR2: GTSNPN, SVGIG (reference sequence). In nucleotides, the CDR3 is TGTGCCTGGGAGCTGCCGGGGAGGCCCGCGTACGAGCAGTACTTC. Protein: CAWELPGRPAYEQYF.

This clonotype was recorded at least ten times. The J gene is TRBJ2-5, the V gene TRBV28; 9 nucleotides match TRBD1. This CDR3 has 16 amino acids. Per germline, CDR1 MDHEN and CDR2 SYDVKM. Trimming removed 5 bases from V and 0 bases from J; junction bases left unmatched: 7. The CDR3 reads CASSGSGTGHQETQYF. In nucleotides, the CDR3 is TGTGCCAGCAGTGGATCCGGGACAGGGCACCAAGAGACCCAGTACTTC. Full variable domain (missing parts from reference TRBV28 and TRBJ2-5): DVKVTQSSRYLVKRTGEKVFLECVQDMDHENMFWYRQDPGLGLRLIYFSYDVKMKEKGDIPEGYSVSREKKERFSLILESASTNQTSMYLCASSGSGTGHQETQYFGPGTRLLVL.

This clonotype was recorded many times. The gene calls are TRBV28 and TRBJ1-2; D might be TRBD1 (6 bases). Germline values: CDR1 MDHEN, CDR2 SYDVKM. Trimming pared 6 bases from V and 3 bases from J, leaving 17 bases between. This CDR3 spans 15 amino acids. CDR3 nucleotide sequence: TGTGCCAGCAGACCCACAGGGTTCGGGCACTATGGCTACACCTTC. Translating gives CASRPTGFGHYGYTF.

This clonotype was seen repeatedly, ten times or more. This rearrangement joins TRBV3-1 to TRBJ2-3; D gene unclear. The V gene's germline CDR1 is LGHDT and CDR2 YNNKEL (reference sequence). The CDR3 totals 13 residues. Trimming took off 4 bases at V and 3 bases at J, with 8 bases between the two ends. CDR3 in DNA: TGTGCCAGCAGCCGCGAGGTGACAGATACGCAGTATTTT. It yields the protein CASSREVTDTQYF.

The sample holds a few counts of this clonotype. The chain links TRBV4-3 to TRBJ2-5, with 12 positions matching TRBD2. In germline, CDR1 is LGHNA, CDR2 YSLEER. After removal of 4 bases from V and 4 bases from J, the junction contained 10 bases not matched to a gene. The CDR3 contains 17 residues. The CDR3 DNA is TGCGCCAGCAGCCTTTCTAGCGGGAGGGCCGTTGCAGAGACCCAGTACTTC. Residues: CASSLSSGRAVAETQYF.